The present entry profiles one T cell receptor beta chain with its context. Its antigen has not been determined. The sample holds no much larger clone one base away, and base qualities are not on file. The immunoSEQ Assay, a bias-controlled multiplex PCR, was used to amplify TCRbeta CDR3 regions from genomic DNA. The study's processing was this. Within the assay, amplification of reference gene primers was used to estimate how many nucleated cells each sample contained. Sequence reads were collapsed and filtered to measure the absolute abundance of every unique TCRbeta CDR3 rearrangement. For each sample, productive Simpson clonality was calculated by taking the square root of Simpson's diversity index across productive rearrangements. In TCRdb, the immuneACCESS table is reduced to in-frame sequences with V and J assigned. These tables do not hold every clone; where another copy was compared, an unresolved V gene accounts for under half, and the others remain unexplained. That table gives V, J and clone size, and the DNA gave D and trimming. The sample has about 83,000 clones on record, approximately 78% of them singletons. In total, the top ten clones hold 15% to 18% of the sample.

The collaborating institutions used their own protocols to collect whole blood in K2EDTA tubes. For TCRbeta analysis, collaborators shipped samples as frozen whole blood, isolated PBMCs, or DNA extracted from either of those sample types. This entry is derived from a study of blood T cell repertoires in COVID-19 (dated by TCRdb to the early 2020s). For context, the study as a whole: Samples covering the acute and convalescent phases of COVID-19 were provided by collaborators in the United States, Italy and Spain. Samples were obtained from the ongoing ImmuneRACE study (first 160 participants) and from about 1,300 subjects provided by 6 global collaborators. Subjects who had been exposed to COVID-19, were actively infected with it, or had recovered from it provided the deeply sampled blood TCRbeta repertoires that made up the dataset. Sample metadata almost always included a de-identified subject ID, COVID-19 status, age in years and sex. A freely available public database, intended as a resource for researchers studying the immune response to SARS-CoV-2, is where the repertoires were released. Where available, HLA class I and class II types were obtained from metadata supplied by the sample provider rather than from assay-based typing. The material from the prospective study consisted of cDNA or gDNA derived from T cells, B-cell-depleted T cells, or PBMCs.

General study outcomes and caveats: How much clinical and demographic metadata was included differed by source and by participant, and the metadata was provided uncurated.

The sample taken for sequencing was peripheral blood. This clonotype was sampled from a woman of 80 years or more with acute or convalescent COVID-19.

The bases read TGTGCCAGCAGTTTACTCTTGGGGGCTACGAACACCGGGGAGCTGTTTTTT. This translates into CASSLLLGATNTGELFF. The V gene is TRBV27 and the J gene is TRBJ2-2; the D segment could be TRBD1, given 6 matching bases. Between the V and J ends, shortened by 2 bases and 0 bases respectively, the junction contains 13 bases. The CDR3 goes from the cysteine to the phenylalanine over 17 residues. Of the read, only the CDR3 DNA is kept; its 51 bases are in frame from base 1. In the germline V gene (reference sequence), CDR1 corresponds to MNHEY and CDR2 to SMNVEV.